This TCR beta chain was observed in a study of T-cell reconstitution after alpha-beta-depleted transplantation in children. CDR3 length equals 16 residues. Unique molecular identifiers were used in preparing the TCRbeta library. Via MiXCR, TCRdb re-called the PCR reads, giving one row per CDR3 protein. The sample contains some 200,000 distinct CDR3 sequences, 14% to 15% of which appear only once. Concerning this clonotype: Germline and junction disagree at one end, which may indicate a read error.

This sample comprised PBMCs from the stem cell graft donor, obtained from the stem cell graft. The sequence was collected from a human donor who donated a stem cell graft to a child with acute lymphoblastic leukemia. The chain recombines TRBV12-3 or TRBV12-4 with TRBJ1-4; TRBD1 aligns across 8 bases. This chain's CDR3 is CVSTTGTGGTNEKLFF. CDR3 in DNA: TGTGTCAGCACTACCGGGACAGGAGGCACTAATGAAAAACTGTTTTTT.